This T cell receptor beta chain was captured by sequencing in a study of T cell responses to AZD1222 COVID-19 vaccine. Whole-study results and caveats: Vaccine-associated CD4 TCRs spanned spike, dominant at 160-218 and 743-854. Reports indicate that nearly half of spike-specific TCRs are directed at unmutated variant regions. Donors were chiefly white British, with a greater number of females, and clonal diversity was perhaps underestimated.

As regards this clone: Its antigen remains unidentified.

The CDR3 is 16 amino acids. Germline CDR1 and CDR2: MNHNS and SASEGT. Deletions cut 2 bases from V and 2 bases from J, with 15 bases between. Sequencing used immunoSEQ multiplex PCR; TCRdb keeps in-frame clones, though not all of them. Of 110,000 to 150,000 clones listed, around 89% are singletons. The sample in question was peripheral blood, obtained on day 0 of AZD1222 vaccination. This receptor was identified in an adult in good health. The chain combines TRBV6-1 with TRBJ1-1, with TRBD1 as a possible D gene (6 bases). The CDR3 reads CASSESTGHYNTEAFF. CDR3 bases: TGTGCCAGCAGTGAATCGACGGGACATTATAACACTGAAGCTTTCTTT.